This T cell receptor beta chain was identified during a study of T-cell reconstitution after alpha-beta-depleted transplantation in children. The CDR3 runs 16 residues. Deletions cut 8 bases from V and 0 bases from J, with 17 bases between. A TCRbeta library incorporating unique molecular identifiers was prepared. TCRdb ran MiXCR on the PCR reads and lists one entry per CDR3 protein. The table records nearly 550,000 distinct CDR3 sequences, about 16% of them present only once. The sequences come from PBMCs from the stem cell graft donor, collected from the stem cell graft. The chain carries TRBV12-3 or TRBV12-4 and TRBJ1-3; D is perhaps TRBD1 (5 bases). The origin of this receptor is a human donor who donated a stem cell graft to a child with acute lymphoblastic leukemia. The CDR3 DNA follows: TGTGCCAGCCCCCCCGGGACTCGGGACTCTGGAAACACCATATATTTT. This gives the protein CASPPGTRDSGNTIYF.